This TCR beta chain appears in the sequencing data of a study of T cell responses to AZD1222 COVID-19 vaccine. The germline V gene has CDR1 MRHNA and CDR2 SNTAGT. V was pared by 0 bases and J by 1 base, with 10 bases between. CDR3 length equals 16 residues. Study conclusions and caveats: None of the repertoires were sampled until the peak T cell response had passed. Seropositivity was recorded at baseline in only a handful of AZD1222 recipients. As reported, nearly half of all spike-specific TCRs target variant regions that are unmutated.

TCRdb's table, derived via immunoSEQ multiplex PCR, lists solely in-frame clones and lacks some. In the table there are 150,000 to 200,000 clones, roughly nine tenths of which are singletons. Remarks on this clone: As yet, its antigen is unknown.

J is TRBJ2-1 and V is TRBV6-4; D is ambiguous. The origin of this receptor is an adult who received the AZD1222 COVID-19 vaccine. The sequencing here drew on peripheral blood, taken 28 days after the second AZD1222 dose. As DNA, the CDR3 is TGTGCCAGCAGTGACTCCAGGATGCGGTCCTACAATGAGCAGTTCTTC. Amino acid sequence: CASSDSRMRSYNEQFF.